These 10 T cell receptor beta chains came from one sample sequenced in a study of T cells in women clearing cervical HPV infection. The table came from immunoSEQ multiplex PCR; TCRdb's copy has only in-frame clones and leaves some out. The sample's table shows fewer than 35,000 clones. Sequenced: blood buffy coat. Receptors were obtained from a woman aged 18-69 years with a cervical HPV16 infection that either progressed to CIN3+ or cleared (not recorded which).

With regard to this clone: The read falls 3 residues short of the CDR3 end, and the missing part is taken from the germline J gene. The rearrangement links TRBV18 to TRBJ2-3; D is possibly TRBD2 (6 bases). The V gene lost 1 base and the J gene lost 0 bases, with 14 bases spanning the gap. The CDR3 has 17 residues. Germline CDR1 reads KGHSH; CDR2 reads LQKENI. The CDR3 is CASSPRVSGPSTDTQYF. The sequenced CDR3 bases are TGTGCCAGCTCACCACGTGTAAGCGGGCCGAGCACAGATACG.

The CDR3 spells CASSIVVKGGDGYTF. The part of the CDR3 DNA that was read is TGTGCCAGTAGTATCGTCGTTAAAGGCGGGGATGGC. The chain joins TRBV19 to TRBJ1-2, with no clear D. The observed sequence ends 3 residues before the CDR3 terminus, with the missing tail filled in from the germline J gene. The CDR3 spans 15 residues. Trimming left V 3 bases short and J 6 bases short, with 17 bases between. Germline V CDR1 and CDR2: LNHDA, SQIVND (reference sequence).

Comments on this clone: The read terminates 3 residues before the CDR3 end, so the remaining end is supplied by the germline J gene. The rearrangement links TRBV19 to TRBJ1-2; TRBD1 matches at 8 bases. Germline CDR1 reads LNHDA; CDR2 reads SQIVND (reference sequence). Germline trimming cut 2 bases from V and 0 bases from J; bases unmatched to any gene: 2. CDR3 length: 15 residues. The CDR3 bases that were read are TGTGCCAGTAGTATAACAGGGGGGGCTAACTATGGC. Its translation: CASSITGGANYG. In full, the CDR3 reads CASSITGGANYGYTF.

As to this clone: The read ends 3 residues early relative to the CDR3; the germline J gene fills the gap. J is TRBJ2-5 and V is TRBV5-1, with TRBD2 matching 7 bases. This CDR3 contains 14 residues. V was pared by 4 bases and J by 4 bases, with 7 bases of the junction left unmatched. Germline V gene data show CDR1 as SGHRS and CDR2 as YFSETQ. CDR3 DNA (partial): TGCGCCAGCAGCCTACGACTAGCCTCAGAGACC. Translating gives CASSLRLASET. The CDR3, in full, reads CASSLRLASETQYF.

Details on this clone: The read ends 3 residues before the CDR3 terminus; that terminus is restored from the germline J gene. V usage is TRBV23-1 and J usage is TRBJ2-3, with 7 bases fitting TRBD2. TRBV23-1 qualifies as an ORF whose function is uncertain. The length of the CDR3 is 14 residues. V was pared by 3 bases and J by 6 bases, with 6 bases of the junction left unmatched. This CDR3 reads CASSQRGRLDTQYF. CDR3 bases read: TGCGCCAGCAGTCAGCGGGGGAGGTTGGATACG.

With regard to this clone: The read is 3 residues too short to cover the CDR3 end, so that end is filled in from the germline J gene. The chain joins TRBV14 to TRBJ1-2; D gene ambiguous. The germline V gene encodes CDR1 SGHDN and CDR2 FVKESK. The CDR3 extends over 14 amino acids. Trimming pared 1 base from V and 4 bases from J, leaving 10 bases between. CDR3: CASSQGVSVYGYTF. The DNA read from the CDR3 is TGTGCCAGCAGCCAAGGAGTAAGCGTCTATGGC.

A note on this clone: The read finishes 3 residues shy of the CDR3 end, and the germline J gene is used to complete it. The V gene is TRBV18, the J gene TRBJ1-5; D unresolved. CDR1 and CDR2 (germline): KGHSH, LQKENI. This CDR3 comprises 18 residues. Trimming shortened V by 6 bases and J by 0 bases, and 21 bases separated the two germline ends. This chain's CDR3 is CASSPVVAGFYSNQPQHF. The covered CDR3 bases are TGTGCCAGCTCCCCCGTAGTAGCGGGATTTTATAGCAATCAGCCC.

Comments on this clone: The read comes to an end 3 residues before the CDR3 does, leaving the germline J gene to fill in the end. The rearrangement joins TRBV2 to TRBJ2-3; D may correspond to TRBD1 or TRBD2 (5 bases each). This CDR3 region has 15 residues. In germline, CDR1 is SNHLY, CDR2 FYNNEI. CDR3 sequence: CASSDRATQGETQYF. The CDR3 bases that were read are TGTGCCAGCAGTGATCGGGCTACCCAGGGAGAGACG.

Details on this clone: The observed sequence ends 3 residues before the CDR3 terminus, with the missing tail filled in from the germline J gene. The V call is TRBV20-1, the J call TRBJ2-5, with TRBD2 as a possible D gene (5 bases). Looked up from germline, CDR1 is DFQATT and CDR2 is SNEGSKA (reference sequence). With 4 bases removed from V and 1 base from J, the gap between germline ends came to 10 bases. This CDR3 has 13 residues. CDR3 sequence reads: CSAIGAGQETQYF. Incomplete CDR3 DNA: TGCAGTGCTATAGGCGCGGGCCAAGAGACC.

With regard to this clone: The CDR3 end is not reached by the read, which stops 3 residues before it; the germline J gene fills it in. The chain couples TRBV30 to TRBJ2-4, with D perhaps TRBD1 (6 bases). This CDR3 is built from 16 residues. Germline CDR1 GTSNPN, CDR2 SVGIG (reference sequence). This CDR3 is CAWRAPDRTYNYGQYF. The part of the CDR3 DNA that was read is TGTGCCTGGAGGGCCCCCGACAGGACTTATAACTATGGT.